The source of this T cell receptor beta chain is a study of CXCR3-negative and CXCR3-positive naive CD8 T cells. Notes on this clonotype: Its antigen remains unknown.

Study-wide results and caveats: More hydrophobic TRB CDR3s were found in CXCR3-positive naive cells than in CXCR3-negative naive cells.

5' RACE that incorporated UMI labels was used to prepare the TRB cDNA libraries. TCRdb reprocessed the 5' RACE reads and keeps a single row for each CDR3 protein, giving no DNA. Its table lists around 88,000 distinct CDR3 sequences. The receptor was derived from a human donor in good health. Some clones in this sample may be carry-over from other donors' samples. Input material: naive CXCR3+ CD8+ T cells from blood. The subset is: CD45RO-CCR7+CD27+CD95- naive CD8+ T cells expressing CXCR3 (TNR3+).

The CDR3 protein is CASSLRDLLGQVLSGNTIYF. The chain carries TRBV28 and TRBJ1-3; the D gene TCRdb calls, TRBD1, cannot be checked with no DNA. This CDR3 has 20 amino acids. CDR1 and CDR2 (germline): MDHEN, SYDVKM. Based on the CDR3 plus reference TRBV28 and TRBJ1-3, the full variable domain is DVKVTQSSRYLVKRTGEKVFLECVQDMDHENMFWYRQDPGLGLRLIYFSYDVKMKEKGDIPEGYSVSREKKERFSLILESASTNQTSMYLCASSLRDLLGQVLSGNTIYFGEGSWLTVV.